What follows are 6 T cell receptor beta chains derived from one specimen sequenced in a study of Ad26.COV2.S vaccination and SARS-CoV-2 variants (dated by TCRdb to about 2021). Reading the label with the study, this specimen's time point is: individuals recovered from natural SARS-CoV-2 infection. The protocol used for the library was the immunoSEQ multiplex PCR assay. TCRdb mirrors the immuneACCESS table, restricted to in-frame sequences. Some clones are absent from its copies; in checked studies, under half trace to an unresolved V gene, and the reason for the others is unknown. The sample table records 75,000 to 100,000 clones; under 90% of these occur just once. 15% to 20% of the sample lies in the top ten. The source was peripheral blood, collected after recovery from COVID-19. Receptors were obtained from a human donor who had recovered from COVID-19.

The gene calls are TRBV24-1 and TRBJ2-3; 13 bases are shared with TRBD2. The V and J ends lost 0 bases and 8 bases, in that order; junction bases with no gene match: 7. Germline values: CDR1 KGHDR, CDR2 SFDVKD. The CDR3 sequence is 17 residues long. The DNA for the CDR3 is TGTGCCACCAGTGATTTGAGACTAGCGGGAGGATATACTACGCAGTATTTT. This encodes CATSDLRLAGGYTTQYF.

The chain combines TRBV4-2 with TRBJ2-3, with TRBD2 identical over 9 bases. J was trimmed by 1 base and V by 4 bases; bases with no gene match: 6. CDR3 size: 16 residues. Germline V gives CDR1 LGHNA, CDR2 YNFKEQ. The CDR3 reads CASSRTLAGRTDTQYF. The CDR3 bases are TGTGCCAGCAGCCGAACGCTAGCGGGGCGCACAGATACGCAGTATTTT.

The gene calls are TRBV10-2 and TRBJ2-7, with TRBD1 matching over 10 bases. CDR3 length equals 17 residues. V lost 2 bases, J lost 4 bases, and 11 bases stayed unmatched. Germline CDR1 reads WSHSY; CDR2 reads SAAADI. CDR3 DNA sequence: TGCGCCAGCAGTGAGGGCCTTCCGGGACAGGGGATATACGAGCAGTACTTC. Translated, it gives CASSEGLPGQGIYEQYF.

The V gene is TRBV4-3, the J gene TRBJ2-1; 7 nucleotides align to TRBD2. The CDR3 totals 12 residues. CDR1 and CDR2 (germline): LGHNA, YSLEER. V was clipped by 0 bases and J by 16 bases; unmatched bases: 6. CDR3 loop: CASSQDRDYKFF. The CDR3 DNA reads as TGCGCCAGCAGCCAAGACCGGGACTACAAATTCTTC.

V is TRBV19 and J is TRBJ1-3; no firm D call. Trimming pared 4 bases from V and 4 bases from J, leaving 11 bases between. CDR1 LNHDA and CDR2 SQIVND come from the germline V gene (reference sequence). The CDR3 spans 14 residues. CDR3 protein: CASSRASEGNTIYF. The CDR3 region has the DNA TGTGCCAGTAGTAGGGCGTCCGAGGGAAACACCATATATTTT. The entire variable domain, with the rest obtained from reference TRBV19 and TRBJ1-3, is as follows: DGGITQSPKYLFRKEGQNVTLSCEQNLNHDAMYWYRQDPGQGLRLIYYSQIVNDFQKGDIAEGYSVSREKKESFPLTVTSAQKNPTAFYLCASSRASEGNTIYFGEGSWLTVV.

The chain uses TRBV10-3 and TRBJ1-2; D uncertain. CDR1 is ENHRY and CDR2 is SYGVKD in the germline V gene. V lost 0 bases and J lost 5, with 13 bases in between. The CDR3 has 15 amino acids. The CDR3 coding sequence is TGTGCCATCAGTGAGTCGCTACGGAACGGGTATGGCTACACCTTC. Protein: CAISESLRNGYGYTF.